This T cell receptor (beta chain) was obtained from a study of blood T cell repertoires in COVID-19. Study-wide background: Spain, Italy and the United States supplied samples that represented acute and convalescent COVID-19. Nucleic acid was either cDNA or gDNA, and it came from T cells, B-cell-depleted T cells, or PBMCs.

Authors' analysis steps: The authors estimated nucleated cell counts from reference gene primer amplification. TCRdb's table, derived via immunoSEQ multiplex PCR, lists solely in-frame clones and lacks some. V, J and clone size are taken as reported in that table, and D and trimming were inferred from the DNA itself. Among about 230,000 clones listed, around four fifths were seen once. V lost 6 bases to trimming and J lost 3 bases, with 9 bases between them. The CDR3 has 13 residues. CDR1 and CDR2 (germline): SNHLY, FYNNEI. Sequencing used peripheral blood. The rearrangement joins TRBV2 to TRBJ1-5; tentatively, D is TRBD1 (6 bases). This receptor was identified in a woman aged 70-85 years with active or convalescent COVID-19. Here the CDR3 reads CASRGQPNQPQHF. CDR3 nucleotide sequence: TGTGCCAGCAGAGGACAGCCCAATCAGCCCCAGCATTTT.